The entry below gives a single T cell receptor beta chain sequence along with its context. What this receptor recognizes is not known. No clone much larger than this one lies a single base away; base qualities are absent. A second Seattle source provided samples from volunteer blood donors who had recovered from COVID-19. Whole blood was collected in K2EDTA tubes by collaborating institutions according to the institutions' own protocols. For TCRbeta analysis, collaborators shipped samples as frozen whole blood, isolated PBMCs, or DNA extracted from either of those sample types. TCRbeta CDR3 regions were amplified from genomic DNA using the immunoSEQ Assay, a bias-controlled multiplex PCR. Per the authors' processing: The number of nucleated cells in each sample was estimated from the amplification of reference gene primers within the assay. To quantify the absolute abundance of each unique TCRbeta CDR3 rearrangement, sequence reads were collapsed and filtered. For each sample, productive Simpson clonality was calculated by taking the square root of Simpson's diversity index across productive rearrangements. The table was pulled from immuneACCESS by TCRdb, which kept in-frame rearrangements only. Such tables lose some clones; where checked, under half of the loss comes from unresolved V genes, and the rest has no known cause. From that table come the V and J calls and clone size; the DNA was used to work out D and trimming. Here the sample has under 250,000 clones; approximately 86% occur a single time. About 1.6% of the sample is taken by the ten largest.

This entry belongs to a study of blood T cell repertoires in COVID-19 (dated by TCRdb to 2020 to 2021). For context, the study as a whole: The collaborator samples originated in the United States, Italy and Spain and spanned the acute and convalescent phases of COVID-19. The dataset comprised deeply sampled blood TCRbeta repertoires from subjects exposed to, actively infected with, or recovered from COVID-19. The prospective study material was composed of cDNA or gDNA derived from T cells, B-cell-depleted T cells, or PBMCs. Sample metadata almost always included a de-identified subject ID, COVID-19 status, age in years and sex. The repertoires were released in a freely available public database intended as a resource for research on the immune response to SARS-CoV-2. Where HLA class I and class II types were available, the types were taken from metadata supplied by the sample provider, not from assay-based typing. The samples were drawn from two sources: the first 160 participants of the ongoing ImmuneRACE study, and 1,254 subjects contributed by 6 global collaborators.

What the study reported, not specific to this receptor: The amount of clinical and demographic metadata varied by source and participant and was provided uncurated.

The CDR3 starts with the cysteine, ends with the phenylalanine, and has 16 residues. CDR3 DNA only is kept here, 48 bases in frame from base 1. V is pruned by 1 base and J by 6 bases, leaving 5 bases of the junction without a gene match. CDR1 and CDR2, per the germline V gene, are SGHAT and FQNNGV. The origin of this receptor is a woman aged 60-75 years who had recovered from COVID-19. The source material was peripheral blood. This receptor chain uses TRBV11-2 and TRBJ2-1, and 11 junctional nucleotides match TRBD2. CDR3 reads: CASSLGGLADTNEQFF. The sequenced DNA is TGTGCCAGCAGCTTAGGGGGACTAGCGGATACCAATGAGCAGTTCTTC.